Shown below are 16 T cell receptor beta chains from a single sample sequenced in a study of T cells after yellow fever vaccination. MiXCR, run by TCRdb on the 5' RACE reads, gives a single entry per CDR3 protein. The top ten clones hold about 15% of a sample with 600,000 to 750,000 distinct CDR3 sequences, 12% of them seen once. The material was PBMCs, obtained on the day of the yellow fever booster vaccination. These receptors came from a man aged 25 to 40 who received the YFV17D yellow fever vaccine.

The rearrangement links TRBV5-1 to TRBJ2-1; 9 bases fit TRBD2. Germline V gives CDR1 SGHRS, CDR2 YFSETQ. This CDR3 has 13 amino acids. With 0 bases clipped from V and 15 bases from J, the junction kept 7 bases outside the gene matches. The CDR3 DNA is TGCGCCAGCAGCTTGGAGTTTGGCGGGAGGGGGTTCTTC. It codes for CASSLEFGGRGFF. The variable domain in full, with the rest retrieved from reference TRBV5-1 and TRBJ2-1, is KAGVTQTPRYLIKTRGQQVTLSCSPISGHRSVSWYQQTPGQGLQFLFEYFSETQRNKGNFPGRFSGRQFSNSRSEMNVSTLELGDSALYLCASSLEFGGRGFFGPGTRLTVL.

This clonotype was recorded a few times. The CDR3 DNA sequence: TGTGCCAGCAGCATTCAAGGTAGCGGGAGGGGGGACTACGAGCAGTACTTC. Protein: CASSIQGSGRGDYEQYF. The chain recombines TRBV7-2 with TRBJ2-7, with TRBD2 identical over 11 bases. With 5 bases clipped from V and 3 bases from J, the junction kept 12 bases outside the gene matches. This CDR3 has 17 residues. Germline V gene lookup returns CDR1 SGHTA and CDR2 FQGNSA.

This clonotype has a handful of counts. The chain joins TRBV18 to TRBJ2-1, with 9 bases fitting TRBD1. Trimming took 2 bases from V and 7 from J; bases not matched to a gene: 12. The germline V gene has CDR1 KGHSH and CDR2 LQKENI. This CDR3 is built from 17 residues. The CDR3 protein is CASSPSTPGTGRNEQFF. DNA of the CDR3: TGTGCCAGCTCACCATCCACCCCCGGGACAGGGAGGAATGAGCAGTTCTTC.

This clonotype came up a few times. V is TRBV6-2 or TRBV6-3 and J is TRBJ1-2; D might be TRBD1 (5 bases). The V gene lost 6 bases and the J gene lost 4 bases, with 15 bases spanning the gap. The CDR3 sequence is 14 residues long. CDR1 MNHEY and CDR2 SVGEGT come from the germline V gene. CDR3 in amino acids: CASSRVSSTYGYTF. CDR3 DNA sequence: TGTGCCAGCAGCAGGGTCTCTTCGACCTATGGCTACACCTTC.

This clonotype has a handful of counts. This chain uses TRBV12-3 or TRBV12-4 with TRBJ2-1; perhaps D is TRBD1 or TRBD2 (5 bases each). This CDR3 has 15 residues. The V gene lost 6 bases and the J gene lost 0 bases, with 12 bases spanning the gap. CDR3 sequence (DNA): TGTGCCAGCAGGCCGGGGCTTAGCTCCTACAATGAGCAGTTCTTC. Amino acid sequence: CASRPGLSSYNEQFF.

This clonotype was seen at least ten times. This chain uses TRBV6-2 or TRBV6-3 with TRBJ1-1; D is unclear. Trimming took 2 bases from V and 0 from J, leaving 7 bases between them. The CDR3 contains 14 residues. The germline V gene has CDR1 MNHEY and CDR2 SVGEGT. As DNA, the CDR3 is TGTGCCAGCAGTTACGCGTTCATGAACACTGAAGCTTTCTTT. It is translated as CASSYAFMNTEAFF.

There are a few counts of this clonotype. The J gene is TRBJ1-1, the V gene TRBV14; D might be TRBD1 (6 bases). Trimming took off 4 bases at V and 5 bases at J, with 17 bases between the two ends. The length of the CDR3 is 15 residues. The germline V gene has CDR1 SGHDN and CDR2 FVKESK. CDR3 DNA sequence: TGTGCCAGCAGCCGATTACAGGGCGGGAGAACTGAAGCTTTCTTT. It encodes CASSRLQGGRTEAFF.

This clonotype was detected a few times. The gene calls are TRBV27 and TRBJ2-3; possibly TRBD1 for D (6 bases). V lost 7 bases to trimming and J lost 0 bases, with 17 bases between them. The CDR3 is 16 residues long. Germline V gene sequence: CDR1 MNHEY, CDR2 SMNVEV (reference sequence). The CDR3 reads CASTLRAGDSTDTQYF. The CDR3 DNA follows: TGTGCCAGCACCCTCCGGGCAGGGGATAGCACAGATACGCAGTATTTT.

This clonotype came up a few times. The rearrangement links TRBV20-1 to TRBJ2-1; D is possibly TRBD2 (6 bases). The CDR3 length is 14 residues. Per germline, CDR1 DFQATT and CDR2 SNEGSKA (reference sequence). Trimming took 5 bases from V and 3 from J, leaving 14 bases between them. CDR3 sequence (DNA): TGCAGTGCTGCCCCCGGGGGATTCTACAATGAGCAGTTCTTC. Residues: CSAAPGGFYNEQFF.

The V call is TRBV28, the J call TRBJ2-1, with TRBD1 as a possible D gene (7 bases). Germline V gives CDR1 MDHEN, CDR2 SYDVKM. This CDR3 contains 16 residues. Between the trimmed V and J ends, which lost 7 bases and 3 bases, there was a span of 19 bases. The DNA of the CDR3 is TGTGCCAGCATACTCCGGGGGCAGGGGGGCTACAATGAGCAGTTCTTC. As protein: CASILRGQGGYNEQFF.

This clonotype was recorded only once. A much larger clone differs from this one at a single base, so this may be a read error. The conserved closing phenylalanine or tryptophan is absent in this CDR3, likely reflecting a read error. This chain connects TRBV10-3 to TRBJ2-5, with TRBD2 matching 13 bases. The germline V gene encodes CDR1 ENHRY and CDR2 SYGVKD. J gave up 5 bases and V 6 bases, and 9 bases lay outside the gene matches. CDR3 length: 16 amino acids. The CDR3 DNA reads TGTGCCATCAGCAAACTAGCGGGAGGGCCGCGGGAGACCCAGTACTTA. It specifies CAISKLAGGPRETQYL.

This chain uses TRBV7-6 with TRBJ1-5; TRBD1 aligns across 8 bases. This CDR3 has 15 amino acids. Germline CDR1 SGHVS, CDR2 FNYEAQ. Trimming at V came to 5 bases and at J to 5 bases, leaving 8 bases not matched to a gene. The CDR3 sequence: CASSPWTGIDQPQHF. For the CDR3, the DNA is TGTGCCAGCAGCCCGTGGACAGGGATCGATCAGCCCCAGCATTTT.

This sequence joins TRBV7-2 and TRBJ1-2; D not resolved. Trimming took 1 base from V and 5 from J, leaving 14 bases between them. The CDR3 covers 15 residues. From germline, CDR1 is SGHTA and CDR2 FQGNSA. The CDR3 reads CASSLGALAAYGYTF. CDR3 DNA sequence: TGTGCCAGCAGCTTAGGGGCTTTGGCAGCGTATGGCTACACCTTC.

This clonotype appeared many times. The chain recombines TRBV12-3 or TRBV12-4 with TRBJ2-2, with 7 bases fitting TRBD2. The CDR3 length is 17 residues. V shed 3 bases, J shed 3 bases, and the junction held 10 bases outside the gene matches. As DNA, the CDR3 is TGTGCCAGCAGTTTCCCTGGGAGGGGCAGTTACACCGGGGAGCTGTTTTTT. It translates to CASSFPGRGSYTGELFF.

For the CDR3, the DNA is TGTGCCAGCAGTTGGGGCGGGACTCTTTACGAGCAGTACTTC. This gives the protein CASSWGGTLYEQYF. This chain uses TRBV12-3 or TRBV12-4 with TRBJ2-7; perhaps TRBD2 as D (6 bases). This CDR3 has 14 residues. V gave up 4 bases and J gave up 4 bases, with 14 bases separating them.

This clonotype was seen more than once but under ten times. At one of its ends the junction is not consistent with the germline gene, which may arise from a read error. The genes are TRBV7-7 and TRBJ2-1; 13 bases are a match to TRBD2. The germline CDR1 and CDR2 sequences are SSHAT and FNYEAQ (reference sequence). The CDR3 is 16 amino acids. The CDR3 here is CASSPRTSGRANEQFF. CDR3 nucleotide sequence: TGTGCTAGCAGCCCAAGAACTAGCGGGAGGGCCAATGAGCAGTTCTTC. The entire variable domain, with the rest obtained from reference TRBV7-7 and TRBJ2-1, is as follows: GAGVSQSPRYKVTKRGQDVTLRCDPISSHATLYWYQQALGQGPEFLTYFNYEAQPDKSGLPSDRFSAERPEGSISTLTIQRTEQRDSAMYRCASSPRTSGRANEQFFGPGTRLTVL.